These T cell receptor beta chains were read from a single sample in a study of T cell repertoires in ileal Crohn's disease. The table came from immunoSEQ multiplex PCR; TCRdb's copy has only in-frame clones and leaves some out. The sample has some 16,000 clones, roughly 90% seen once. Material: ileal tissue. These TCRs come from an adult with Crohn's disease. CDR3s include the opening cysteine and the closing phenylalanine or tryptophan. D genes are given only for firm matches. Expanded clones are given a class, and other clones once, few, many or no size at all.

J gene | V gene | clone size | D gene | CDR3 protein | CDR3 DNA
TRBJ2-1 | TRBV7-2 | NA | NA | CASSLTPSSYNEQFF | TGTGCCAGCAGCTTAACTCCCAGCTCCTACAATGAGCAGTTCTTC
TRBJ2-7 | TRBV6-1 | NA | NA | CASSEAASYEQYF | TGTGCCAGCAGTGAAGCTGCCAGTTACGAGCAGTACTTC
TRBJ2-1 | TRBV7-2 | NA | NA | CASSSRGHYAEQFF | TGTGCCAGCAGCTCCAGGGGACATTACGCAGAGCAGTTCTTC
TRBJ1-5 | TRBV5-8 | once | NA | CASSFGQRANQPQHF | TGTGCCAGCAGCTTCGGACAGCGAGCCAATCAGCCCCAGCATTTT
TRBJ1-5 | TRBV28 | once | NA | CASRSSWVQPQHF | TGTGCCAGCAGATCTTCGTGGGTTCAGCCCCAGCATTTT
TRBJ2-3 | TRBV9 | NA | NA | CASSVQGRATDTQYF | TGTGCCAGCAGCGTCCAGGGGCGGGCCACAGATACGCAGTATTTT
TRBJ1-5 | TRBV29-1 | NA | NA | CSVELSDGLGPQHF | TGCAGCGTTGAATTGTCGGACGGACTGGGGCCCCAGCATTTT
TRBJ2-5 | TRBV9 | NA | TRBD2 | CASSVGLAGGRGETQYF | TGTGCCAGCAGCGTAGGGCTAGCGGGGGGCCGAGGAGAGACCCAGTACTTC
TRBJ1-1 | TRBV5-1 | NA | TRBD1 | CASSDLGTANTEAFF | TGCGCCAGCAGCGATCTCGGGACAGCGAACACTGAAGCTTTCTTT
TRBJ2-3 | TRBV18 | NA | TRBD1 | CASSQGDRGDTQYF | TGTGCCAGCTCCCAAGGAGACAGGGGAGATACGCAGTATTTT
TRBJ1-1 | TRBV2 | once | TRBD1 | CASTGQGKGAEAFF | TGTGCCAGCACCGGACAGGGGAAGGGGGCTGAAGCTTTCTTT
TRBJ1-5 | TRBV2 | NA | NA | CASRKGGGNQPQHF | TGTGCCAGCAGGAAGGGGGGAGGCAATCAGCCCCAGCATTTT
TRBJ1-1 | TRBV19 | NA | TRBD1 | CATTPGQGTEAFF | TGTGCCACCACACCGGGACAGGGCACTGAAGCTTTCTTT
TRBJ2-2 | TRBV27 | NA | TRBD1 | CASSLWDSYTGELFF | TGTGCCAGCAGTTTGTGGGACAGCTACACCGGGGAGCTGTTTTTT
TRBJ2-3 | TRBV5-6 | NA | TRBD2 | CASSLVASGGWRSATQYF | TGTGCCAGCAGCTTGGTGGCTAGCGGGGGTTGGAGGTCTGCTACGCAGTATTTT
TRBJ2-2 | TRBV28 | NA | TRBD2 | CASISGGGVTGELFF | TGTGCCAGCATAAGCGGCGGGGGTGTCACCGGGGAGCTGTTTTTT
TRBJ2-2 | TRBV7-3 | once | TRBD2 | CASSSTEGAGGRTGELFF | TGTGCCAGCAGCTCCACCGAGGGAGCGGGGGGGCGAACCGGGGAGCTGTTTTTT
TRBJ2-7 | TRBV28 | NA | NA | CASRGGEQYF | TGTGCCAGCAGAGGTGGTGAGCAGTACTTC
TRBJ2-1 | TRBV10-3 | NA | TRBD2 | CAISDSGGSSYNEQFF | TGTGCCATCAGTGACTCGGGGGGGAGCTCCTACAATGAGCAGTTCTTC
TRBJ1-5 | TRBV5-5 | once | NA | CASSLAGGRNQPQHF | TGTGCCAGCAGCTTGGCCGGGGGGCGCAATCAGCCCCAGCATTTT
TRBJ2-1 | TRBV19 | NA | NA | CASKGHRGSYNEQFF | TGTGCCAGTAAGGGACACCGGGGGTCCTACAATGAGCAGTTCTTC
TRBJ1-1 | TRBV5-4 | NA | NA | CASSIDRNTEAFF | TGTGCCAGCAGCATCGACCGTAACACTGAAGCTTTCTTT
TRBJ2-7 | TRBV5-5 | NA | NA | CASSLLPSGHEQYF | TGTGCCAGCAGCTTGTTGCCTTCTGGCCACGAGCAGTACTTC
TRBJ1-1 | TRBV21-1 | NA | NA | CASSKRIRTGGRNTEAFF | TGTGCCAGCAGCAAACGAATCCGGACAGGGGGTCGCAACACTGAAGCTTTCTTT
TRBJ2-2 | TRBV5-1 | NA | NA | CASSLVRGGELFF | TGCGCCAGCAGCCTGGTGCGGGGCGGGGAGCTGTTTTTT
TRBJ2-1 | TRBV9 | NA | NA | CASSVGVGNEQFF | TGTGCCAGCAGCGTAGGGGTTGGCAATGAGCAGTTCTTC
TRBJ2-5 | TRBV7-9 | NA | NA | CASSLGPRAETQYF | TGTGCCAGCAGCCTGGGCCCCAGAGCGGAGACCCAGTACTTC
TRBJ2-5 | TRBV5-1 | NA | TRBD1 | CASSDRGRRETQYF | TGCGCCAGCAGCGACAGGGGGCGGCGAGAGACCCAGTACTTC
TRBJ2-3 | TRBV7-9 | NA | TRBD1 | CASSYTGADTQYF | TGTGCCAGCAGCTATACAGGGGCAGATACGCAGTATTTT
TRBJ2-7 | TRBV5-6 | NA | NA | CASSPQGRNYEQYF | TGTGCCAGCAGCCCCCAGGGACGGAACTACGAGCAGTACTTC
TRBJ2-7 | TRBV18 | NA | NA | CASSPGGSSVYEQYF | TGTGCCAGCTCACCAGGAGGGTCTTCGGTTTACGAGCAGTACTTC